The T cell receptor (beta chain) described here comes from a study of CD4 T cells in relation to SARS-CoV-2 and coronaviruses. Across the whole study: After roughly 9 days of antigen culture, PBMC TCR beta CDR3s were sequenced. General study points: SARS-CoV-2-driven expansion was significantly weaker in crossreactive than monoreactive clones.

CD4+ T cells from unexposed donors were obtained before the COVID-19 pandemic (2011-2018). CD4+ T cells were isolated from the cells after 10 days of culture. Sequenced by immunoSEQ multiplex PCR; TCRdb stores in-frame clones only, minus some. The sample lists nearly 30,000 clones, around three quarters occurring once. Concerning this clone: No antigen is known for it.

The V gene's germline CDR1 is SGHDT and CDR2 YYEEEE. The V gene lost 0 bases and the J gene lost 0 bases, with 10 bases spanning the gap. The CDR3 consists of 16 residues. The sequence came from a human donor in good health. The V call is TRBV5-6, the J call TRBJ1-5; D not certain. The specimen was CD4+ T cells from PBMCs, cultured in vitro. DNA for the CDR3: TGTGCCAGCAGCTTGGTCGGAGAATATAGCAATCAGCCCCAGCATTTT. Its protein is CASSLVGEYSNQPQHF. Filled out from reference TRBV5-6 and TRBJ1-5, the complete variable domain reads DAGVTQSPTHLIKTRGQQVTLRCSPKSGHDTVSWYQQALGQGPQFIFQYYEEEERQRGNFPDRFSGHQFPNYSSELNVNALLLGDSALYLCASSLVGEYSNQPQHFGDGTRLSIL.